This T cell receptor (beta chain) was recorded in a study of T cell clones after liver transplantation. Study summary: TCRbeta sequencing after a pre-transplant mixed lymphocyte reaction identified graft-donor-reactive clones, later tracked in post-transplant blood. Samples came pre-transplant, pre-randomization before withdrawal, and post-randomization after withdrawal ended. General study findings and limits: Low donor cell numbers restricted donor-reactive repertoire measurement in a couple of subjects. These preliminary findings come from unstandardized post-transplant sampling times.

Trimming cost V 2 bases and J 0 bases, with 11 bases left between them. The CDR3 contains 16 residues. Per germline, CDR1 SGHTA and CDR2 FQGNSA. On this clone: Its target is unknown.

Libraries were prepared by immunoSEQ multiplex PCR; TCRdb keeps only in-frame clonotypes and omits some of them. This sample has approximately 100,000 clones, with 80% to 85% found just once. The chain couples TRBV7-2 to TRBJ1-5; D gene unclear. Specimen: CD4+ T cells from blood, collected before liver transplant. The origin of this receptor is a human donor who received a liver transplant. The CDR3, as DNA: TGTGCCAGCAGCTTACAGACGGATTATAGCAATCAGCCCCAGCATTTT. Its protein product is CASSLQTDYSNQPQHF.